One sample yielded the 27 T cell receptor beta chains listed below, sequenced in a study of blood T cell repertoires in COVID-19. Sequencing used immunoSEQ multiplex PCR; TCRdb keeps in-frame clones, though not all of them. The sample consists of hundreds of thousands of clones, 80% to 90% of them appearing once. Sequenced input: peripheral blood. Receptors were obtained from a woman between 65 and 79 years old with COVID-19, enrolled during active disease.

The chain carries TRBV27 and TRBJ2-2, with 8 bases aligning to TRBD2. After removal of 4 bases from V and 1 base from J, the junction contained 8 bases not matched to a gene. The CDR3 is made up of 17 amino acids. Germline values: CDR1 MNHEY, CDR2 SMNVEV (reference sequence). The CDR3 is CASSSPIAGLNTGELFF. Written as DNA, the CDR3 is TGTGCCAGCAGTTCCCCTATAGCGGGACTGAACACCGGGGAGCTGTTTTTT.

Only one count was recorded for this clone. This chain connects TRBV19 to TRBJ1-2; D is unresolved. Germline lookup yields CDR1 LNHDA and CDR2 SQIVND (reference sequence). CDR3 length equals 15 residues. Trimming cost V 3 bases and J 1 base, with 12 bases left between them. CDR3 sequence reads: CASSIPGGLNYGYTF. CDR3 bases: TGTGCCAGTAGTATCCCCGGAGGCCTTAACTATGGCTACACCTTC.

V usage is TRBV27 and J usage is TRBJ2-1, with D perhaps matching TRBD1 (5 bases). V lost 3 bases to trimming and J lost 7 bases, with 10 bases between them. In germline, CDR1 is MNHEY, CDR2 SMNVEV (reference sequence). The CDR3 length is 13 residues. In DNA, the CDR3 is TGTGCCAGCAGTTTTTCCAGGGTAAATGAGCAGTTCTTC. This codes for CASSFSRVNEQFF.

The CDR3 DNA reads as TGTGCCAGCAGTGAAGCGGTGGGCCAGACCCAGTACTTC. It is translated as CASSEAVGQTQYF. The chain combines TRBV6-1 with TRBJ2-5; D remains unclear. CDR3 size: 13 residues. The germline V gene encodes CDR1 MNHNS and CDR2 SASEGT. V was trimmed by 0 bases and J by 6 bases, leaving 8 bases between them.

The V and J genes are TRBV12-3 or TRBV12-4 and TRBJ2-2; D is unclear. Trimming removed 5 bases from V and 5 bases from J, with 6 bases in between. The CDR3 sequence is 12 residues long. Here the CDR3 reads CASSPRTGELFF. CDR3 coding DNA: TGTGCCAGCAGTCCCAGAACCGGGGAGCTGTTTTTT.

The V and J genes are TRBV28 and TRBJ2-1; 13 nucleotides line up with TRBD2. Trimming at V came to 3 bases and at J to 1 base, leaving 9 bases not matched to a gene. Germline values: CDR1 MDHEN, CDR2 SYDVKM. The CDR3 is 19 residues long. In DNA form, the CDR3 reads TGTGCCAGCAGTTTGGGTCGGACTAGCGGGGGACCGTCCTACAATGAGCAGTTCTTC. It is translated as CASSLGRTSGGPSYNEQFF.

Concerning this clone: The junction departs from the called germline gene at one end, perhaps through a read error. The chain is built from TRBV7-7 and TRBJ2-3; D gene unclear. The germline V gene has CDR1 SSHAT and CDR2 FNYEAQ (reference sequence). The CDR3 consists of 13 residues. CDR3 nucleotide sequence: TGTGCTAGCAGCTTATCTAGCACAGATACGCAGTATTTT. Translating it yields CASSLSSTDTQYF. The complete variable domain, with remaining parts taken from reference TRBV7-7 and TRBJ2-3, reads GAGVSQSPRYKVTKRGQDVTLRCDPISSHATLYWYQQALGQGPEFLTYFNYEAQPDKSGLPSDRFSAERPEGSISTLTIQRTEQRDSAMYRCASSLSSTDTQYFGPGTRLTVL.

This chain links TRBV7-2 with TRBJ2-7, with D tentatively TRBD1 (6 bases). Germline lookup yields CDR1 SGHTA and CDR2 FQGNSA. V dropped 2 bases and J dropped 3 bases, with 14 bases sitting between them. CDR3 length: 15 residues. CDR3 residues: CASSLSSGHLYEQYF. The CDR3 DNA sequence: TGTGCCAGCAGCTTAAGTTCGGGACACCTCTACGAGCAGTACTTC.

This clone was counted many times. J is TRBJ1-2 and V is TRBV4-3; D not resolved. V was pared by 0 bases and J by 2 bases, with 13 bases between. This CDR3 has 16 amino acids. The germline V gene has CDR1 LGHNA and CDR2 YSLEER. The CDR3 nucleotides read TGCGCCAGCAGCCAAGATTGGCCAGGAGGGAACTATGGCTACACCTTC. Translated: CASSQDWPGGNYGYTF.

The V call is TRBV6-6, the J call TRBJ2-7; 8 nucleotides match TRBD2. Germline CDR1 reads MNHNY; CDR2 reads SVGAGI (reference sequence). The CDR3 totals 14 residues. J lost 4 bases, V lost 7 bases, and 9 bases had no gene match. CDR3 in DNA: TGTGCCAGCACCCTAAGCGGGAGTAGTTACGAGCAGTACTTC. Translated, it gives CASTLSGSSYEQYF.

The chain combines TRBV24-1 with TRBJ1-1; unclear D gene. The ends were cut back, 7 bases at V and 1 base at J, with 9 bases in the middle. This CDR3 is built from 13 residues. Germline V gives CDR1 KGHDR, CDR2 SFDVKD. The CDR3, as DNA: TGTGCCACCAGCCCAGGCAGGAACACTGAAGCTTTCTTT. This translates into CATSPGRNTEAFF.

The rearrangement joins TRBV3-1 (or the pseudogene TRBV3-2) to TRBJ2-7, with TRBD1 matching over 7 bases. Germline V gene data show CDR1 as LGHDT and CDR2 as YNNKEL (reference sequence). The CDR3 sequence is 15 residues long. The junction had 13 bases not matched to a gene; V was cut back by 8 bases and J by 3 bases. The CDR3 region is CASAPGQAPDYEQYF. Written as DNA, the CDR3 is TGTGCCAGCGCACCAGGACAGGCGCCTGACTACGAGCAGTACTTC.

V and J are TRBV6-2 or TRBV6-3 and TRBJ2-4, with 11 positions matching TRBD2. The CDR3 loop spans 15 amino acids. Germline CDR1 reads MNHEY; CDR2 reads SVGEGT. Trimming cost V 2 bases and J 7 bases; bases outside gene matches: 4. The CDR3 DNA reads as TGTGCCAGCAGTTACCTAGCGGGAGGATCGAACATTCAGTACTTC. It encodes CASSYLAGGSNIQYF.

The chain has TRBV14 and TRBJ2-7, with TRBD2 matching 11 bases. V lost 4 bases and J lost 2; bases outside the gene matches: 7. The germline V gene encodes CDR1 SGHDN and CDR2 FVKESK. The CDR3 has 16 amino acids. CDR3 bases: TGTGCCAGCAGCCTCGAAGGACTAGCGGGTACCTACGAGCAGTACTTC. Translating it yields CASSLEGLAGTYEQYF. Variable domain in full (rest from reference TRBV14 and TRBJ2-7): EAGVTQFPSHSVIEKGQTVTLRCDPISGHDNLYWYRRVMGKEIKFLLHFVKESKQDESGMPNNRFLAERTGGTYSTLKVQPAELEDSGVYFCASSLEGLAGTYEQYFGPGTRLTVT.

The chain uses TRBV19 and TRBJ1-5; possibly TRBD1 for D (6 bases). Trimming pared 7 bases from V and 4 bases from J, leaving 11 bases between. Per germline, CDR1 LNHDA and CDR2 SQIVND (reference sequence). This CDR3 has 13 residues. DNA for the CDR3: TGTGCCAGTAATCCGACAGGAAATCAGCCCCAGCATTTT. Its protein is CASNPTGNQPQHF.

The CDR3 sequence: CASSLSGQGVGGQYF. DNA of the CDR3: TGTGCCAGCAGCCTCTCGGGACAGGGTGTAGGTGGGCAGTACTTC. The rearrangement uses TRBV3-1 (or the pseudogene TRBV3-2) and TRBJ2-7; TRBD1 matches 9 bases. V was clipped by 4 bases and J by 9 bases; unmatched bases: 13. Germline CDR1 reads LGHDT; CDR2 reads YNNKEL (reference sequence). The CDR3 length is 15 residues.

The chain is built from TRBV5-1 and TRBJ2-5; 8 nucleotides line up with TRBD1. CDR3 length: 14 amino acids. V was pared by 2 bases and J by 4 bases, with 4 bases of the junction left unmatched. Per germline, CDR1 SGHRS and CDR2 YFSETQ. CDR3 nucleotide sequence: TGCGCCAGCAGCTTCGACAGGGGACGAGAGACCCAGTACTTC. It specifies CASSFDRGRETQYF.

This chain joins TRBV19 and TRBJ1-5; perhaps TRBD1 as D (6 bases). The germline V gene has CDR1 LNHDA and CDR2 SQIVND (reference sequence). The CDR3 is 13 residues long. Between the trimmed V and J ends, which lost 5 bases and 6 bases, there was a span of 11 bases. In nucleotides, the CDR3 is TGTGCCAGTAGTCCCAGGGGCGGTCAGCCCCAGCATTTT. This sequence encodes CASSPRGGQPQHF. The full variable domain, in which reference TRBV19 and TRBJ1-5 provide the parts outside the CDR3, is DGGITQSPKYLFRKEGQNVTLSCEQNLNHDAMYWYRQDPGQGLRLIYYSQIVNDFQKGDIAEGYSVSREKKESFPLTVTSAQKNPTAFYLCASSPRGGQPQHFGDGTRLSIL.

This CDR3 reads CASSSQGFLPGNTIYF. The CDR3 coding sequence is TGTGCCAGCAGCTCACAGGGTTTTCTTCCTGGAAACACCATATATTTT. The genes are TRBV5-5 and TRBJ1-3; D is perhaps TRBD1 (6 bases). V shed 3 bases and J shed 2 bases, with 15 bases lying between them. Germline CDR1 and CDR2: SGHKS and YYEKEE (reference sequence). This CDR3 is 16 amino acids long.

This clone appeared a single time. This chain joins TRBV21-1 and TRBJ1-6; TRBD1, as called in the table, went unchecked against the DNA. TRBV21-1 is shown as a pseudogene. CDR3 length: 15 amino acids. CDR3 nucleotide sequence: TGTGCCAGCAGCAAAAGAAGACAGGGAAGGGCACCCCTCCACTTT. Its protein is CASSKRRQGRAPLHF.

This chain links TRBV28 with TRBJ1-1; no definite D call. CDR1 and CDR2 from the germline V gene are MDHEN and SYDVKM. There are 15 residues in the CDR3. With 3 bases removed from V and 0 bases from J, the gap between germline ends came to 11 bases. CDR3 bases: TGTGCCAGCAGTTTCCGGGTACTCCTGAACACTGAAGCTTTCTTT. Its translation is CASSFRVLLNTEAFF.

The rearrangement joins TRBV9 to TRBJ2-3, with D perhaps matching TRBD1 (6 bases). This CDR3 contains 16 residues. V was clipped by 2 bases and J by 2 bases, with 15 bases between them. CDR1 SGDLS and CDR2 YYNGEE come from the germline V gene. The CDR3 sequence is CASSVSGTPVTDTQYF. In DNA, the CDR3 is TGTGCCAGCAGCGTCTCCGGGACACCCGTCACAGATACGCAGTATTTT.

J is TRBJ2-2 and V is TRBV6-1, with 10 bases fitting TRBD2. The CDR3 is 16 amino acids. The germline CDR1 and CDR2 sequences are MNHNS and SASEGT. After removal of 1 base from V and 5 bases from J, the junction contained 4 bases not matched to a gene. The CDR3 DNA follows: TGTGCCAGCAGTGAAGGGCTAGCGGGAGTAACCGGGGAGCTGTTTTTT. It codes for CASSEGLAGVTGELFF.

The V gene is TRBV28, the J gene TRBJ1-6; 10 bases match TRBD1. This CDR3 is built from 14 residues. Germline trimming cut 6 bases from V and 9 bases from J; bases unmatched to any gene: 5. Germline V gene lookup returns CDR1 MDHEN and CDR2 SYDVKM. This CDR3 is CASRADRGSSPLHF. The DNA of the CDR3 is TGTGCCAGCAGGGCGGACAGGGGGAGTTCACCCCTCCACTTT.

The rearrangement uses TRBV5-4 and TRBJ2-3; 13 nucleotides align to TRBD2. The CDR3 has 17 residues. Germline lookup yields CDR1 SGHNT and CDR2 YYREEE (reference sequence). Losses at the gene ends were 3 bases for V and 3 bases for J; bases not matched to a gene: 7. CDR3 in amino acids: CASSSGLAGVGTDTQYF. Written as DNA, the CDR3 is TGTGCCAGCAGCTCTGGACTAGCGGGAGTCGGGACAGATACGCAGTATTTT.

The chain combines TRBV9 with TRBJ2-3; possible D gene TRBD1, 7 bases. This CDR3 has 17 amino acids. The germline gives CDR1 SGDLS, CDR2 YYNGEE. V was pared by 2 bases and J by 1 base, with 17 bases between. This CDR3 is CASSVRQGWGGTDTQYF. The CDR3 region has the DNA TGTGCCAGCAGCGTTCGACAGGGTTGGGGGGGCACAGATACGCAGTATTTT. Full variable domain (missing parts from reference TRBV9 and TRBJ2-3): DSGVTQTPKHLITATGQRVTLRCSPRSGDLSVYWYQQSLDQGLQFLIQYYNGEERAKGNILERFSAQQFPDLHSELNLSSLELGDSALYFCASSVRQGWGGTDTQYFGPGTRLTVL.

The chain employs TRBV6-5 and TRBJ1-2, with a weak D call TRBD1 (5 bases). The ends were cut back, 8 bases at V and 7 bases at J, with 11 bases in the middle. There are 11 residues in the CDR3. The V gene's germline CDR1 is MNHEY and CDR2 SVGAGI. CDR3: CASGKGRGYTF. For the CDR3, the DNA is TGTGCCAGCGGTAAGGGGCGTGGCTACACCTTC.